Below are 16 T cell receptor beta chains sequenced from a single sample in a study of shared T cell receptors in the human thymus. Repertoires were generated with immunoSEQ multiplex PCR, while TCRdb's copy carries only in-frame clones and drops some. The sample lists over 350,000 clones, around 93% occurring once. Sequencing was done on a sample of thymocytes. Receptor source: a human donor.

The chain recombines TRBV11-2 with TRBJ2-5; no reliable D call. CDR1 SGHAT and CDR2 FQNNGV come from the germline V gene. This CDR3 has 13 residues. V lost 3 bases, J lost 4 bases, and 9 bases lay in between. This chain's CDR3 is CASSFRVLETQYF. The DNA for the CDR3 is TGTGCCAGCAGCTTTCGGGTATTAGAGACCCAGTACTTC.

The chain carries TRBV5-1 and TRBJ1-1; D not certain. The CDR3 extends over 13 amino acids. Germline V CDR1 and CDR2: SGHRS, YFSETQ. V dropped 1 base and J dropped 1 base, with 5 bases sitting between them. The CDR3: CASSLNPNTEAFF. CDR3 coding DNA: TGCGCCAGCAGCTTGAACCCGAACACTGAAGCTTTCTTT.

The chain employs TRBV6-5 and TRBJ2-1; D is perhaps TRBD2 (5 bases). Trimming left V 2 bases short and J 10 bases short, with 9 bases between. The germline V gene has CDR1 MNHEY and CDR2 SVGAGI. This CDR3 has 12 amino acids. The CDR3 sequence is CASSYGSGEQFF. The CDR3 DNA is TGTGCCAGCAGTTACGGAAGCGGAGAGCAGTTCTTC.

The chain employs TRBV7-9 and TRBJ1-1; D unresolved. The CDR3 loop spans 17 amino acids. Trimming shortened V by 1 base and J by 2 bases, and 17 bases separated the two germline ends. Germline CDR1 SEHNR, CDR2 FQNEAQ (reference sequence). CDR3 sequence (DNA): TGTGCCAGCAGCTTAGTTTGGCAGTCCAATACAAACACTGAAGCTTTCTTT. This codes for CASSLVWQSNTNTEAFF. Full variable domain (rest looked up from reference TRBV7-9 and TRBJ1-1): DTGVSQNPRHKITKRGQNVTFRCDPISEHNRLYWYRQTLGQGPEFLTYFQNEAQLEKSRLLSDRFSAERPKGSFSTLEIQRTEQGDSAMYLCASSLVWQSNTNTEAFFGQGTRLTVV.

The chain couples TRBV9 to TRBJ2-5; D is undetermined. The V gene's germline CDR1 is SGDLS and CDR2 YYNGEE. V lost 5 bases, J lost 5 bases, and 10 bases lay in between. The CDR3 extends over 12 amino acids. The CDR3 loop is CASRASEETQYF. The CDR3 DNA is TGTGCCAGCAGGGCCTCGGAGGAGACCCAGTACTTC.

This chain uses TRBV2 with TRBJ2-7; D is uncertain. Germline CDR1 SNHLY, CDR2 FYNNEI. CDR3 size: 11 residues. The V end was cut by 1 base, the J end by 7 bases, with 5 bases between. The CDR3 loop reads CASSEGGEQYF. In nucleotides, the CDR3 is TGTGCCAGCAGTGAAGGAGGTGAGCAGTACTTC.

This chain connects TRBV7-9 to TRBJ1-2; D may be TRBD1 (5 bases). The CDR3 runs to 15 residues. CDR1 is SEHNR, CDR2 FQNEAQ, per germline (reference sequence). Trimming pared 5 bases from V and 4 bases from J, leaving 17 bases between. CDR3 sequence: CASSPPNRGGYGYTF. CDR3 nucleotides: TGTGCCAGCAGCCCTCCCAATAGGGGCGGCTATGGCTACACCTTC.

This clone was seen a single time. The chain employs TRBV6-1 and TRBJ2-3; 10 bases map to TRBD2. This CDR3 region has 17 residues. CDR1 and CDR2 (germline): MNHNS, SASEGT. V shed 2 bases, J shed 6 bases, and the junction held 11 bases outside the gene matches. Here the CDR3 DNA reads TGTGCCAGCAGTGAAATTCTGTCTAGCGGGAGTGGGGATACGCAGTATTTT. Translation gives CASSEILSSGSGDTQYF.

V usage is TRBV27 and J usage is TRBJ2-1, with TRBD2 identical over 10 bases. Germline V gene data show CDR1 as MNHEY and CDR2 as SMNVEV (reference sequence). The CDR3 consists of 20 residues. J lost 0 bases, V lost 5 bases, and 16 bases had no gene match. The CDR3 region is CASSRPPGLAGDPSYNEQFF. DNA for the CDR3: TGTGCCAGCAGTCGCCCCCCAGGGCTAGCGGGAGACCCCTCCTACAATGAGCAGTTCTTC.

J is TRBJ1-3 and V is TRBV4-2; D not certain. Germline lookup yields CDR1 LGHNA and CDR2 YNFKEQ. The length of the CDR3 is 15 residues. V lost 3 bases and J lost 0, with 9 bases in between. The CDR3 DNA reads as TGTGCCAGCAGCCATTTACAGAACTCTGGAAACACCATATATTTT. Protein product: CASSHLQNSGNTIYF.

This clone is a singleton in its sample. The chain uses TRBV29-1 and TRBJ2-7; 8 nucleotides line up with TRBD1. Germline lookup yields CDR1 SQVTM and CDR2 ANQGSEA. This CDR3 region has 14 residues. Trimming removed 7 bases from V and 1 base from J; junction bases left unmatched: 9. The CDR3: CSAETGGRSYEQYF. In nucleotides, the CDR3 is TGCAGCGCCGAAACAGGGGGTAGGTCCTACGAGCAGTACTTC.

V usage is TRBV5-6 and J usage is TRBJ2-7, with D tentatively TRBD2 (5 bases). The germline gives CDR1 SGHDT, CDR2 YYEEEE. Trimming removed 1 base at V and 2 bases at J, with 13 bases between. The CDR3 runs to 15 residues. In DNA, the CDR3 is TGTGCCAGCAGCTTGAGGGCGGGTGAAGCCTACGAGCAGTACTTC. This encodes CASSLRAGEAYEQYF. The entire variable domain, with the rest obtained from reference TRBV5-6 and TRBJ2-7, is as follows: DAGVTQSPTHLIKTRGQQVTLRCSPKSGHDTVSWYQQALGQGPQFIFQYYEEEERQRGNFPDRFSGHQFPNYSSELNVNALLLGDSALYLCASSLRAGEAYEQYFGPGTRLTVT.

The rearrangement joins TRBV7-9 to TRBJ1-1; 7 bases agree with TRBD1. Germline CDR1 is SEHNR and CDR2 is FQNEAQ (reference sequence). After removal of 4 bases from V and 5 bases from J, the junction contained 10 bases not matched to a gene. CDR3 length equals 15 residues. CDR3 coding DNA: TGTGCCAGCAGCTCCCCCCCCAGGGGGGGGACTGAAGCTTTCTTT. Its translation: CASSSPPRGGTEAFF.

The chain has TRBV27 and TRBJ1-2; 9 nucleotides line up with TRBD1. This CDR3 comprises 18 residues. Germline trimming cut 2 bases from V and 6 bases from J; bases unmatched to any gene: 16. Germline CDR1 MNHEY, CDR2 SMNVEV (reference sequence). The DNA for the CDR3 is TGTGCCAGCAGTTTAGTGGTGCCGGACAGGGGAGATGGAAATGGCTACACCTTC. Its translation: CASSLVVPDRGDGNGYTF.

This clone was counted only a few times. The chain joins TRBV28 to TRBJ1-2; perhaps TRBD1 as D (6 bases). Germline assignment: CDR1 MDHEN and CDR2 SYDVKM. This CDR3 has 15 amino acids. Trimming took off 5 bases at V and 6 bases at J, with 19 bases between the two ends. The CDR3 DNA sequence: TGTGCCAGCAGTGCCTGGCCAACAGGGACGGATGGCTACACCTTC. Translation: CASSAWPTGTDGYTF.

The chain has TRBV28 and TRBJ1-1; D is ambiguous. This CDR3 is 15 amino acids long. V lost 4 bases and J lost 7, with 19 bases in between. Germline V gene data show CDR1 as MDHEN and CDR2 as SYDVKM. The CDR3 spells CASSSGPLGQVEAFF. The DNA of the CDR3 is TGTGCCAGCAGTTCTGGACCCCTTGGGCAGGTTGAAGCTTTCTTT.